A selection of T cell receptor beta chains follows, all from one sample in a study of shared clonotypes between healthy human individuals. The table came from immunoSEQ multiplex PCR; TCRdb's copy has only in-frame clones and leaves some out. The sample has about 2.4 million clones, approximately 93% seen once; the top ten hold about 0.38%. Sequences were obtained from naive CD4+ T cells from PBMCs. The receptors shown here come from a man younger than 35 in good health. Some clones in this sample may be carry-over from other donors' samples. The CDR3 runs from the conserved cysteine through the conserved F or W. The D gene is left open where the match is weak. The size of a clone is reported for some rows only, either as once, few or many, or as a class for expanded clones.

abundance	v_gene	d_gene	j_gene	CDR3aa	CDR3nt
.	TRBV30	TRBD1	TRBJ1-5	CAWSDPFGQGLVRPQHF	TGTGCCTGGAGTGATCCCTTCGGACAGGGGCTTGTTCGGCCCCAGCATTTT
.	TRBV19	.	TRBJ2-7	CASSVGRGPYEQYF	TGTGCCAGTAGCGTAGGCCGGGGACCCTACGAGCAGTACTTC
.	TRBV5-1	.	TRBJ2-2	CASSLVRTNTGELFF	TGCGCCAGCAGCTTGGTCAGGACTAACACCGGGGAGCTGTTTTTT
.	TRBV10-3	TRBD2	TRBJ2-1	CAISVGTSGTYNYNEQFF	TGTGCCATCAGTGTGGGGACTAGCGGCACGTACAACTACAATGAGCAGTTCTTC
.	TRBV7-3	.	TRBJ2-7	CASSLSHRDEQYF	TGTGCCAGCAGCTTAAGTCACAGGGACGAGCAGTACTTC
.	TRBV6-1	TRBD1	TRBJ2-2	CASEQGAIAGELFF	TGTGCCAGCGAACAGGGGGCGATCGCCGGGGAGCTGTTTTTT
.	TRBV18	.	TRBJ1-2	CASSPNSGSVDYGYTF	TGTGCCAGCTCACCCAACTCGGGGTCGGTGGACTATGGCTACACCTTC
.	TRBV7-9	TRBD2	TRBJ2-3	CASSTSGSSDTQYF	TGTGCCAGCAGCACTAGCGGGAGTTCAGATACGCAGTATTTT
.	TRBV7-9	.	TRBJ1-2	CASSLGRNYGYTF	TGTGCCAGCAGCTTAGGCAGAAACTATGGCTACACCTTC
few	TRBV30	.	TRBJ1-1	CAWSRTLWNTEAFF	TGTGCCTGGAGTAGGACATTATGGAACACTGAAGCTTTCTTT
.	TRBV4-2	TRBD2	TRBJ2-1	CASSQGPRTSGTGQFF	TGTGCCAGCAGCCAAGGGCCTAGGACTAGCGGGACCGGGCAGTTCTTC
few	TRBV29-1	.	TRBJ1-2	CSVGEPFYGYTF	TGCAGCGTTGGAGAACCATTCTATGGCTACACCTTC